This paragraph reports one T cell receptor beta chain. Genomic DNA per cell subset filled all wells of several immunoSEQ plates. Each PCR replicate from the sorted subsets contained approximately 0.2 ug DNA, which is around 30,000 T cell genomes. The method was immunoSEQ multiplex PCR; TCRdb's version includes in-frame clones alone and lacks a portion of them. The table shows over 750,000 clones, with roughly 96% occurring only once. CD45RO negativity and positive selection for CCR7 defined naive CD8 cells, a population that excluded terminally differentiated effector memory CD45RA+ cells. Healthy HIV-negative adults without recent acute infections or vaccinations served as donors. The germline V gene has CDR1 SGHVS and CDR2 FNYEAQ. This CDR3 comprises 17 residues. V was shortened by 5 bases and J by 5 bases, with 19 bases between the two germline ends. The sample belongs to a study of shared clonotypes between healthy human individuals. The overall study: Each donor's CD8 memory used one plate, CD8 naive two, each CD4 subset three.

This clonotype originated in a man aged 25 to 45 in good health. The V call is TRBV7-6, the J call TRBJ2-6, with D unclear. Sequencing used naive CD8+ T cells sorted from blood. The CDR3 bases are TGTGCCAGCAGCACTGGCGTCTCACAAAGTCGGGCCAACGTCCTGACTTTC. This sequence encodes CASSTGVSQSRANVLTF.